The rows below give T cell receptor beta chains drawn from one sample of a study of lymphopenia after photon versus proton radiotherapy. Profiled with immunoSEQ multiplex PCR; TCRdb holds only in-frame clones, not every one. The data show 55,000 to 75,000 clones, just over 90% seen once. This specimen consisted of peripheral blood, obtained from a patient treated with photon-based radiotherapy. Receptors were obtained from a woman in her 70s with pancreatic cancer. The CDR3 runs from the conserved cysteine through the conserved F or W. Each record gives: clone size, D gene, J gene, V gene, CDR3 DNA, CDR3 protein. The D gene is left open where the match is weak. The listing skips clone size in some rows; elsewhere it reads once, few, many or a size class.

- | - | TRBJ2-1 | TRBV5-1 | TGCGCCAGCAGCTTGGCCGGGAGTCATATCTCCTACAATGAGCAGTTCTTC | CASSLAGSHISYNEQFF
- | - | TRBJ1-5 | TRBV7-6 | TGTGCCAGCAGCTTAGAGGGGGGCCAGCCCCAGCATTTT | CASSLEGGQPQHF
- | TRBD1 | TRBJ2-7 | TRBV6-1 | TGTGCCAGCAGCCAGGGACAGCCTACCTCCTACGAGCAGTACTTC | CASSQGQPTSYEQYF
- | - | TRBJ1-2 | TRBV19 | TGTGCCACCAAGACAAACTCCGGCTACACCTTC | CATKTNSGYTF
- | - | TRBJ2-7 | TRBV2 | TGTGCCAGCAGTAGGGACGTAGAAGAGCAGTACTTC | CASSRDVEEQYF
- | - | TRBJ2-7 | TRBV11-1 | TGTGCCAGCAGCGGTCCCAGGGGCGAGCAGTACTTC | CASSGPRGEQYF
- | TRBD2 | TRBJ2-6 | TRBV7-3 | TGTGCCAGCAGCTCGAGACTAGCGGGAGCTGGGGCCAACGTCCTGACTTTC | CASSSRLAGAGANVLTF
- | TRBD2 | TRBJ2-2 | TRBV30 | TGTGCCACGAGCCGGGGAGGGTCCGGGGAGCTGTTTTTT | CATSRGGSGELFF
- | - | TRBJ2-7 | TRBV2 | TGTGCCAGCATTCAACTAGCCTACGAGCAGTACTTC | CASIQLAYEQYF
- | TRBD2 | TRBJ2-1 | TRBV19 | TGTGCTACGAGGACTAGCGGGAGAATTGAGCAGTTCTTC | CATRTSGRIEQFF
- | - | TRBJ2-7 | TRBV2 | TGTGCCAGCAGTGAAGCAACAGGGACCTACGAGCAGTACTTC | CASSEATGTYEQYF
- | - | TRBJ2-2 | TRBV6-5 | TGTGCCAGCACCGCCTTGGGTGGGGGCACCGGGGAGCTGTTTTTT | CASTALGGGTGELFF
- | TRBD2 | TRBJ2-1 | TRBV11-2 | TGTGCCAGCAGGTTGGAGGGCGGGGGACCGCATGAGCAGTTCTTC | CASRLEGGGPHEQFF
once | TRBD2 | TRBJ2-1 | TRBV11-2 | TGTGCCAGCAGCTTAGTTGGCGGGAGAAAATACAATGAGCAGTTCTTC | CASSLVGGRKYNEQFF
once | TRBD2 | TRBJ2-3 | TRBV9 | TGTGCCAGCAGCTCTATACTAGCGGGAGGAGGAGATACGCAGTATTTT | CASSSILAGGGDTQYF
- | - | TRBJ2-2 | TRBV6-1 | TGTGCCAGCAGTGAGGGGGCAGGGTTTCCCGGGGAGCTGTTTTTT | CASSEGAGFPGELFF
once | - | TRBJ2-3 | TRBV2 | TGTGCCAGCAGGAGGGTGGTCACAGATACGCAGTATTTT | CASRRVVTDTQYF
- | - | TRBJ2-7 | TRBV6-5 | TGTGCCAGCAGTTACATTCAGGGTAACGAGCAGTACTTC | CASSYIQGNEQYF
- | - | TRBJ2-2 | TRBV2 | TGTGCCAGCAGCCGACAGGAGCCCGGGGAGCTGTTTTTT | CASSRQEPGELFF
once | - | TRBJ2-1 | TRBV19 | TGTGCCAGTAGTTGGGGTCGCAGGCTCAATGAGCAGTTCTTC | CASSWGRRLNEQFF
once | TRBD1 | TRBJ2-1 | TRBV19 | TGTGCCAGTAGTGACCGGGACAGGGGGTTTGCTGAGCAGTTCTTC | CASSDRDRGFAEQFF
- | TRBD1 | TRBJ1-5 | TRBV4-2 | TGTGCCAGCAGCCAAAATACGGGACAGGGGGCCAGTCAGCCCCAGCATTTT | CASSQNTGQGASQPQHF
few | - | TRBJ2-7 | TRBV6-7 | TGTGCCAGCAGTTACTCCCCCGACACAGAGTCCTACGAGCAGTACTTC | CASSYSPDTESYEQYF
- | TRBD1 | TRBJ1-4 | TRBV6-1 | TGTGCCACCAAAGACAGGGCAAAAGAAAAACTGTTTTTT | CATKDRAKEKLFF
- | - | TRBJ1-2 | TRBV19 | TGTGCCAGTAGTCTCCGGGACATTTTTAACTATGGCTACACCTTC | CASSLRDIFNYGYTF
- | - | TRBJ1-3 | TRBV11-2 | TGTGCCAGCAGCTCCTCCCCTGGAAACACCATATATTTT | CASSSSPGNTIYF
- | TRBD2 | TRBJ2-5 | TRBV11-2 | TGTGCCAGCAGCTTAGTAAGCGGGGCCGAGACCCAGTACTTC | CASSLVSGAETQYF
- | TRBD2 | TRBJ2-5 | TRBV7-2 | TGTGCCAGCGGCCCGGTAGCGGGGAGGCAAGAGACCCAGTACTTC | CASGPVAGRQETQYF
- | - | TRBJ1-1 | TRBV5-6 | TGTGCCAGCAGCTTCGGGAGTGGAGGGGTGAACACTGAAGCTTTCTTT | CASSFGSGGVNTEAFF
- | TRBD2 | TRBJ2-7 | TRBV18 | TGTGCCAGCTCACCCCGGGGGGGAACCTACGAGCAGTACTTC | CASSPRGGTYEQYF
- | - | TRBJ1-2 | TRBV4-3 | TGCGCCAGCAGCCAAGATTTCGGGGCCGACGGCGGCTACACCTTC | CASSQDFGADGGYTF
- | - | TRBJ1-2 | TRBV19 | TGTGCCAGTAGTGTCGGCAGGAGCGACTATGGCTACACCTTC | CASSVGRSDYGYTF
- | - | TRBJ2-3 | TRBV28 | TGTGCCAGCAGTCCCACGGAGGGCACTAGCACAGATACGCAGTATTTT | CASSPTEGTSTDTQYF
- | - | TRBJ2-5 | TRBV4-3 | TGCGCCAGCAGCCAAGGAAACAGGGTGGGGCAGGAGACCCAGTACTTC | CASSQGNRVGQETQYF
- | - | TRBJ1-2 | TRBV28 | TGTGCCAGCAGGCCGGGGCCCTTCTCTGGCTACACCTTC | CASRPGPFSGYTF
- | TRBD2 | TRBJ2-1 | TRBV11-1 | TGTGCCAGCAGCTCTAGACTAGCGGGAGGGCCAGGTGAGCAGTTCTTC | CASSSRLAGGPGEQFF
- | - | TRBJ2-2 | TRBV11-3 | TGTGCCAGCAGCTTATTTACGGGAGCGGCCGGGGAGCTGTTTTTT | CASSLFTGAAGELFF
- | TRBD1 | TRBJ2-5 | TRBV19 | TGTGCCAGTAGTCCGAGCCTGACAGGGAAGGAGACCCAGTACTTC | CASSPSLTGKETQYF
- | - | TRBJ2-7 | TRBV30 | TGTGCCTGGAGTGTAAGTGCCCTCGGCGAGCAGTACTTC | CAWSVSALGEQYF
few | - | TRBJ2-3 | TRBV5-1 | TGCGCCAGCAGCTTGGCCCCAGATACGCAGTATTTT | CASSLAPDTQYF
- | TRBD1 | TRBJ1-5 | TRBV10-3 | TGTGCCACAGACAGGGGGGTGGGCAATCAGCCCCAGCATTTT | CATDRGVGNQPQHF
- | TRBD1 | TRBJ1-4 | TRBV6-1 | TGTGCCAGCAGTGAAGCCCTAGCGGGACAGGGGAGAAAACTGTTTTTT | CASSEALAGQGRKLFF
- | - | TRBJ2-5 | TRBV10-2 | TGCGCCAGCAGTCCGAAAGAGACCCAGTACTTC | CASSPKETQYF
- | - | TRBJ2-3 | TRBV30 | TGTGCCTGGAGTTTATGGGCTCGAGGGGATACGCAGTATTTT | CAWSLWARGDTQYF